The TCR beta chain described here comes from a study of post-analysis software for immune sequencing data. Whole-study results and caveats: By F measure, samples from a shared preparation batch strongly co-clustered. In multiple sclerosis, normalized Chao1 diversity was significantly below that of controls. Higher frequency in patients than in controls was seen for 5 or 6 TRBV segments, with TRBV5-6, TRBV5-1 and TRBV20-1 among them.

The length of the CDR3 is 15 residues. From germline, CDR1 is MNHNS and CDR2 SASEGT. V was shortened by 6 bases and J by 9 bases, with 18 bases between the two germline ends. TCR beta cDNA libraries had unique molecular identifiers. One entry per CDR3 protein, called by TCRdb with MiXCR from the PCR reads. The sample yields 650,000 to 900,000 distinct CDR3 sequences, around 45% seen once. About this clonotype itself: Antigen: not known.

This chain links TRBV6-1 with TRBJ1-6; D is unresolved. Sequencing was done on a sample of blood. This receptor was taken from a girl aged 5 to 17 with multiple sclerosis. In DNA form, the CDR3 reads TGTGCCAGCAGCCGTCCGTCAGAGGGTGGTTCACCCCTCCACTTT. It specifies CASSRPSEGGSPLHF.